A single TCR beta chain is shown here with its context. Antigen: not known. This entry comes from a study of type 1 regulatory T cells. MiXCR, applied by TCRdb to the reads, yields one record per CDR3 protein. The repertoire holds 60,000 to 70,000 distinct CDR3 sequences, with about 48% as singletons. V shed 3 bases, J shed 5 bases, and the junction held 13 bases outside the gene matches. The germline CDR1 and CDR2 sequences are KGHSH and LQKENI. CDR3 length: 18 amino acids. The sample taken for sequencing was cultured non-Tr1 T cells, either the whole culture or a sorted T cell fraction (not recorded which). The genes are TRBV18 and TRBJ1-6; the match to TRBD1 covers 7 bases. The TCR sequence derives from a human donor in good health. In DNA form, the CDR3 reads TGTGCCAGCTCACCTCGACAGGGATGGCGTTCCGATAATTCACCCCTCCACTTT. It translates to CASSPRQGWRSDNSPLHF.